These 2 T cell receptor beta chains were all obtained from the same sample, sequenced in a study of blood T cell repertoires in COVID-19. The data were produced by immunoSEQ multiplex PCR, yet TCRdb's version contains in-frame clones alone and is incomplete. The profile shows a few hundred thousand clones, around 87% of them singletons. The sample comprised PBMCs or T cells enriched from blood (not recorded which). These receptors originate from a woman aged 18-35 years in a cohort exposed to, infected with or recovered from COVID-19 (not recorded which).

This clone occurred once. The genes are TRBV2 and TRBJ2-2; D possibly corresponds to TRBD1 (6 bases). CDR3 length: 13 amino acids. CDR1 and CDR2 (germline): SNHLY, FYNNEI. Trimming shortened V by 7 bases and J by 3 bases, and 9 bases separated the two germline ends. CDR3 DNA sequence: TGTGCCAGCAAGGGGGATGACACCGGGGAGCTGTTTTTT. Translation: CASKGDDTGELFF.

This chain uses TRBV28 with TRBJ1-6; tentative D call: TRBD1 (5 bases). V was clipped by 5 bases and J by 0 bases, with 14 bases between them. This CDR3 is built from 17 residues. Germline V gene sequence: CDR1 MDHEN, CDR2 SYDVKM. CDR3 residues: CASSPNRWSSYNSPLHF. The CDR3 DNA reads as TGTGCCAGCAGTCCGAACAGGTGGAGCTCCTATAATTCACCCCTCCACTTT.